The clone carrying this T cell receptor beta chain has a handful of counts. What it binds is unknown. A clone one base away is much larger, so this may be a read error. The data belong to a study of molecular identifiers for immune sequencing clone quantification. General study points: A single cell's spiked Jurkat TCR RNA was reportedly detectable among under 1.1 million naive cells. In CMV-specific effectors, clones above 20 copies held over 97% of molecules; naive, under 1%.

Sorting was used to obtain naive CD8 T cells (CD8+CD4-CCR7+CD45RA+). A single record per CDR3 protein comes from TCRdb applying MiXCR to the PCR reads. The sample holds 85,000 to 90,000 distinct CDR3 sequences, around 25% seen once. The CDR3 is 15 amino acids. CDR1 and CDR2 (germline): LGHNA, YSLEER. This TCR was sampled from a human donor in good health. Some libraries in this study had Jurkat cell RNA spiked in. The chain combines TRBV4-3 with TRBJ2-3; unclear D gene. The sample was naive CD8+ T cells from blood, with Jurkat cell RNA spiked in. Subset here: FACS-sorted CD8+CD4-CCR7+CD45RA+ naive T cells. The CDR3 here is CASCQESPSTDTQYF. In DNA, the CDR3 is TGCGCCAGCTGCCAAGAAAGTCCTAGCACAGATACGCAGTATTTT.